This T cell receptor beta chain originates from a study of blood T cell repertoires in COVID-19 (dated by TCRdb to the early 2020s). Notes on the research overall: The collaborator samples originated in the United States, Italy and Spain and spanned the acute and convalescent phases of COVID-19. Sample metadata almost always included a de-identified subject ID, COVID-19 status, age in years and sex. A freely available public database, intended as a resource for researchers studying the immune response to SARS-CoV-2, is where the repertoires were released. Deeply sampled blood TCRbeta repertoires from subjects exposed to, actively infected with, or recovered from COVID-19 were included in the dataset. The samples were drawn from the first 160 participants of the ongoing ImmuneRACE study and from some 1,300 subjects provided by 6 global collaborators. The prospective study material was composed of cDNA or gDNA derived from T cells, B-cell-depleted T cells, or PBMCs. Where available, HLA class I and class II types were taken from metadata supplied by the sample provider and were not determined by assay-based typing.

About this clone itself: This receptor's antigen is unknown. Base-call qualities are not available, and no considerably larger clone is one nucleotide away.

There are 21 amino acids in the CDR3, from cysteine to phenylalanine inclusive. This entry keeps only the CDR3 DNA: 63 bases, framed from base 1. As encoded in the germline V gene, CDR1 is LGHNA while CDR2 is YNFKEQ. V is clipped by 0 bases and J by 0 bases, and the sequence between their germline boundaries is 24 bases long. Collaborating institutions collected whole blood in K2EDTA tubes following their own protocols. Collaborator samples were shipped for TCRbeta analysis as frozen whole blood, isolated PBMCs, or DNA extracted from either sample type. TCRbeta CDR3 regions were amplified from genomic DNA using the immunoSEQ Assay, a bias-controlled multiplex PCR. Regarding the original processing steps: The number of nucleated cells in each sample was estimated by amplification of reference gene primers within the assay. To quantify the absolute abundance of each unique TCRbeta CDR3 rearrangement, sequence reads were collapsed and filtered. For each sample, productive Simpson clonality was calculated by taking the square root of Simpson's diversity index across productive rearrangements. The table comes from immuneACCESS by way of TCRdb, which keeps in-frame sequences with V and J called. Part of the clones is missing from these tables; in studies checked, under half for an unresolved V gene and the rest for unknown reasons. V and J calls and clone size are as listed in that table; D and trimming were resolved from the DNA. In this sample the table shows about 200,000 clones, roughly 84% of which occur a single time. The ten most abundant clones make up around 30% of the sample.

Points the paper makes about the study in general: The amount of clinical and demographic metadata varied by source and participant and was provided uncurated.

Rearrangement joined TRBV4-2 to TRBJ1-5, with TRBD1 perhaps the D gene, on 5 matching bases. The source material was peripheral blood. This receptor was taken from a man aged 35-49 years with acute or convalescent COVID-19. The base sequence is TGTGCCAGCAGCCAAGATTTCCGCCGGGACTTATTCACCTATAGCAATCAGCCCCAGCATTTT. This encodes CASSQDFRRDLFTYSNQPQHF.